A single sample is the source of the 22 T cell receptor beta chains below, sequenced in a study of long-term antiretroviral therapy in people with HIV (dated by TCRdb to between 2021 and 2024). The immunoSEQ hsTCRB v3.0 assay was used at survey level resolution to sequence the TRB variable region. TCRdb obtained this table from immuneACCESS and retained in-frame rearrangements with V and J assigned. These tables miss some clones; where compared with another copy, unresolved V genes account for less than half of the shortfall, and the remainder is unexplained. The sample profile shows about 20,000 clones; 80% of them were found once. The ten largest clonotypes hold about 10% of the sample. Here the sequenced sample was unsorted PBMCs, taken 0.2 years after starting antiretroviral therapy. These receptors were collected from a woman in her 40s with HIV.

This chain connects TRBV13 to TRBJ1-2, with a tentative D call TRBD1 (5 bases). The CDR3 is made up of 13 amino acids. Germline V lookup: CDR1 PRHDT, CDR2 FYEKMQ (reference sequence). V dropped 5 bases and J dropped 3 bases, with 10 bases sitting between them. Here the CDR3 DNA reads TGTGCCAGCAGCCCCAGGGTGGACTATGGCTACACCTTC. Protein: CASSPRVDYGYTF. Complete variable domain (other parts from reference TRBV13 and TRBJ1-2): AAGVIQSPRHLIKEKRETATLKCYPIPRHDTVYWYQQGPGQDPQFLISFYEKMQSDKGSIPDRFSAQQFSDYHSELNMSSLELGDSALYFCASSPRVDYGYTFGSGTRLTVV.

V is TRBV7-2 and J is TRBJ1-5, with 9 bases that match TRBD1. CDR3 length equals 18 residues. Germline lookup yields CDR1 SGHTA and CDR2 FQGNSA. After removal of 1 base from V and 0 bases from J, the junction contained 7 bases not matched to a gene. CDR3 amino acids: CASSLEGQGPYSNQPQHF. DNA for the CDR3: TGTGCCAGCAGCTTAGAGGGACAGGGACCTTATAGCAATCAGCCCCAGCATTTT.

V and J are TRBV7-9 and TRBJ2-1, with TRBD2 identical over 7 bases. V shed 1 base and J 7 bases; nucleotides not matched to a gene: 10. The CDR3 is 16 amino acids. CDR1 is SEHNR, CDR2 FQNEAQ, per germline (reference sequence). CDR3 sequence: CASSLVPQLLANEQFF. CDR3 bases: TGTGCCAGCAGCTTAGTACCCCAGTTACTAGCGAATGAGCAGTTCTTC.

This clone was seen more than once but under ten times. The CDR3 is CASSGGQALGNTIYF. CDR3 in DNA: TGTGCCAGCAGCGGAGGACAGGCGCTGGGAAACACCATATATTTT. This chain joins TRBV7-9 and TRBJ1-3, with 7 bases aligning to TRBD1. This CDR3 contains 15 residues. From germline, CDR1 is SEHNR and CDR2 FQNEAQ (reference sequence). Trimming removed 5 bases from V and 4 bases from J; junction bases left unmatched: 8.

This sequence joins TRBV7-9 and TRBJ2-5, with D perhaps given as TRBD1 or TRBD2 (5 bases each). Per germline, CDR1 SEHNR and CDR2 FQNEAQ (reference sequence). V was shortened by 4 bases and J by 4 bases, with 7 bases between the two germline ends. The length of the CDR3 is 12 residues. CDR3 in DNA: TGTGCCAGCAGCTGGGGGAGAGAGACCCAGTACTTC. Protein product: CASSWGRETQYF.

The V call is TRBV14, the J call TRBJ1-2; TRBD1 matches at 7 bases. Germline CDR1 reads SGHDN; CDR2 reads FVKESK. The CDR3 length is 14 residues. The V gene end was trimmed by 3 bases and the J gene end by 7 bases; junction bases not matched to a gene: 8. CDR3: CASSHRQGGGGYTF. The CDR3 nucleotides read TGTGCCAGCAGCCACAGACAAGGGGGCGGTGGCTACACCTTC.

This chain joins TRBV19 and TRBJ2-7, with TRBD2 matching over 7 bases. There are 15 residues in the CDR3. The germline V gene has CDR1 LNHDA and CDR2 SQIVND (reference sequence). V shed 5 bases, J shed 0 bases, and the junction held 7 bases outside the gene matches. CDR3: CASSLPGGGSYEQYF. The CDR3 DNA is TGTGCCAGTAGTCTCCCTGGGGGGGGCTCCTACGAGCAGTACTTC.

This clone was seen a handful of times. The CDR3 region is CASSLTENTEAFF. The CDR3 nucleotides are TGTGCCAGTAGCCTGACAGAGAACACTGAAGCTTTCTTT. The J gene is TRBJ1-1, the V gene TRBV19; tentative D call: TRBD1 (5 bases). Per the germline V gene, CDR1 is LNHDA and CDR2 is SQIVND (reference sequence). Trimming pared 6 bases from V and 1 base from J, leaving 9 bases between. The CDR3 sequence is 13 residues long.

The gene calls are TRBV5-5 and TRBJ1-3; D is ambiguous. V was cut by 2 bases and J by 0 bases, with 12 bases left in between. The V gene's germline CDR1 is SGHKS and CDR2 YYEKEE (reference sequence). The CDR3 runs 16 residues. CDR3 nucleotides: TGTGCCAGCAGCTTACCGGGTGGGGTCTCTGGAAACACCATATATTTT. This gives the protein CASSLPGGVSGNTIYF.

The genes are TRBV5-8 and TRBJ2-2; perhaps TRBD2 as D (6 bases). Germline loops: CDR1 SGHTS, CDR2 YDEGEE. The length of the CDR3 is 15 residues. Trimming removed 3 bases at V and 1 base at J, with 10 bases between. CDR3 sequence reads: CASSYGTGNTGELFF. The DNA for the CDR3 is TGTGCCAGCAGCTACGGGACTGGGAACACCGGGGAGCTGTTTTTT. The full variable domain, rest sourced from reference TRBV5-8 and TRBJ2-2, is EAGVTQSPTHLIKTRGQQATLRCSPISGHTSVYWYQQALGLGLQFLLWYDEGEERNRGNFPPRFSGRQFPNYSSELNVNALELEDSALYLCASSYGTGNTGELFFGEGSRLTVL.

The V call is TRBV5-4, the J call TRBJ1-4, with TRBD1 identical over 10 bases. The CDR3 is made up of 17 amino acids. Germline V gene sequence: CDR1 SGHNT, CDR2 YYREEE (reference sequence). The V segment lost 0 bases and the J segment 2 bases; nucleotides outside the gene matches: 4. Here the CDR3 DNA reads TGTGCCAGCAGCTTGGGGGGACAGGGGTTTACTAATGAAAAACTGTTTTTT. It is translated as CASSLGGQGFTNEKLFF.

The chain employs TRBV5-1 and TRBJ2-3, with D unresolved. This CDR3 region has 14 residues. CDR1 SGHRS and CDR2 YFSETQ come from the germline V gene. Trimming left V 0 bases short and J 0 bases short, with 5 bases between. CDR3 in DNA: TGCGCCAGCAGCTTGGTGACGAGCACAGATACGCAGTATTTT. Its protein product is CASSLVTSTDTQYF.

This chain uses TRBV9 with TRBJ2-5; weak D call: TRBD2 (6 bases). Germline CDR1 SGDLS, CDR2 YYNGEE. The V gene lost 0 bases and the J gene lost 4 bases, with 19 bases spanning the gap. The CDR3 has 17 residues. Here the CDR3 DNA reads TGTGCCAGCAGCGTAGGCAGGGAGGCCTTAGGAGGAGAGACCCAGTACTTC. Its translation: CASSVGREALGGETQYF.

This clone was seen a handful of times. Here the CDR3 DNA reads TGTGCCTGGAGCTACACAGGGAGGATAGGGGATGAAAAACTGTTTTTT. Translating gives CAWSYTGRIGDEKLFF. The chain recombines TRBV30 with TRBJ1-4; tentatively, D is TRBD1 (6 bases). CDR1 GTSNPN and CDR2 SVGIG come from the germline V gene (reference sequence). This CDR3 region has 16 residues. Trimming left V 3 bases short and J 6 bases short, with 20 bases between. The full variable domain, with the rest looked up from reference TRBV30 and TRBJ1-4, is SQTIHQWPATLVQPVGSPLSLECTVEGTSNPNLYWYRQAAGRGLQLLFYSVGIGQISSEVPQNLSASRPQDRQFILSSKKLLLSDSGFYLCAWSYTGRIGDEKLFFGSGTQLSVL.

The chain recombines TRBV19 with TRBJ1-2; the D gene is possibly TRBD1 (5 bases). CDR1 and CDR2 (germline): LNHDA, SQIVND (reference sequence). Trimming cost V 5 bases and J 2 bases, with 15 bases left between them. CDR3 length: 15 residues. CDR3 sequence (DNA): TGTGCCAGTAGTTCTCACCCGACAGTAAACTATGGCTACACCTTC. It yields the protein CASSSHPTVNYGYTF.

V usage is TRBV14 and J usage is TRBJ2-7; D perhaps matches TRBD1 (6 bases). CDR1 and CDR2 (germline): SGHDN, FVKESK. Trimming removed 0 bases from V and 0 bases from J, with 9 bases in between. CDR3 length: 15 amino acids. The CDR3 loop reads CASSQDPGHSYEQYF. CDR3 nucleotide sequence: TGTGCCAGCAGCCAAGACCCGGGACACTCCTACGAGCAGTACTTC.

This clone came up a few times. The chain carries TRBV11-3 and TRBJ2-7; no definite D call. The CDR3 covers 14 residues. Germline CDR1 and CDR2: SGHNT and YENEEA. The germline V and J ends were trimmed by 5 bases and 1 base, with 12 bases remaining between them. The CDR3 sequence: CASSVEGMSYEQYF. The CDR3 DNA follows: TGTGCCAGCAGCGTTGAAGGGATGTCCTACGAGCAGTACTTC.

The genes are TRBV27 and TRBJ2-6; D call uncertain. CDR3 length: 14 residues. V was trimmed by 6 bases and J by 0 bases, leaving 6 bases between them. Germline-derived CDR1 and CDR2 are MNHEY and SMNVEV (reference sequence). The CDR3 loop is CASRLGSGANVLTF. CDR3 in DNA: TGTGCCAGCAGGTTAGGCTCTGGGGCCAACGTCCTGACTTTC.

This rearrangement joins TRBV19 to TRBJ1-5, with D maybe TRBD1 (5 bases). V gave up 3 bases and J gave up 9 bases, with 18 bases separating them. The CDR3 covers 15 residues. From germline, CDR1 is LNHDA and CDR2 SQIVND (reference sequence). CDR3 loop: CASSMRGTEGRPQHF. The CDR3 DNA follows: TGTGCCAGTAGTATGAGGGGCACAGAGGGCAGGCCCCAGCATTTT.

This chain joins TRBV5-1 and TRBJ1-1; D perhaps matches TRBD1 (5 bases). The CDR3 consists of 14 residues. Trimming took 0 bases from V and 1 from J, leaving 7 bases between them. Germline CDR1 reads SGHRS; CDR2 reads YFSETQ. CDR3 coding DNA: TGCGCCAGCAGCTTGGCAGGGACGAACACTGAAGCTTTCTTT. This encodes CASSLAGTNTEAFF.

The CDR3 DNA reads TGTGCCAGCAGTTCTACTGACAGGCCCGGCTACACCTTC. It translates to CASSSTDRPGYTF. The chain joins TRBV6-6 to TRBJ1-2, with a possible D match to TRBD1 (6 bases). The length of the CDR3 is 13 residues. V was clipped by 4 bases and J by 8 bases, with 14 bases between them. Germline CDR1 is MNHNY and CDR2 is SVGAGI (reference sequence).

The table lists this clone with a few counts. The chain carries TRBV2 and TRBJ1-2; 7 nucleotides match TRBD1. The germline V gene has CDR1 SNHLY and CDR2 FYNNEI. This CDR3 has 13 residues. Losses at the gene ends were 7 bases for V and 1 base for J; bases not matched to a gene: 3. The CDR3 nucleotides read TGTGCCAGCATCGACAGGGTTAACTATGGCTACACCTTC. Translating gives CASIDRVNYGYTF.